Each of the 4 T cell receptor beta chains below was sequenced from the same sample in a study of beta chain features in type 1 diabetes (dated by TCRdb to 2016 to 2018). Library method: the immunoSEQ multiplex PCR assay. All of the isolated RNA was reverse transcribed with the High Capacity cDNA Reverse Transcription Kit, so expressed TCRB transcripts were sequenced. The source is immuneACCESS, and TCRdb retained only in-frame sequences with V and J called. Part of the clones is not carried over; for the studies checked, unresolved V genes explain less than half of this, and the remainder is unexplained. This sample holds 450,000 to 600,000 clones; 25% to 35% were observed only once. The ten top clones hold 0.06% to 0.07% of the sample. The sample comprised naive CD4+ T cells from blood. In the paper's terms, the cell subset or site label means: true naive CD4+ T cells. The receptor set was obtained from a man between 18 and 35 years old in good health.

This clone was picked up a small number of times. This chain links TRBV4-1 with TRBJ2-5, with D possibly matching TRBD2 (5 bases). Per germline, CDR1 MGHRA and CDR2 YSYEKL. This CDR3 region has 13 residues. V was clipped by 4 bases and J by 3 bases, with 9 bases between them. In DNA, the CDR3 is TGCGCCAGCAGCCGAGCGGTGAAAGAGACCCAGTACTTC. Translating gives CASSRAVKETQYF.

The chain recombines TRBV28 with TRBJ2-1, with 9 bases aligning to TRBD2. This CDR3 is built from 18 residues. From germline, CDR1 is MDHEN and CDR2 SYDVKM. V lost 2 bases, J lost 1 base, and 9 bases stayed unmatched. As DNA, the CDR3 is TGTGCCAGCAGTTTAGGCCGTAGCGGGAGAAGGTCCTACAATGAGCAGTTCTTC. As protein: CASSLGRSGRRSYNEQFF.

The chain uses TRBV18 and TRBJ2-1; no reliable D call. V gave up 0 bases and J gave up 7 bases, with 7 bases separating them. Germline loops: CDR1 KGHSH, CDR2 LQKENI. The CDR3 runs 13 residues. This chain's CDR3 is CASSPPNVNEQFF. The CDR3, as DNA: TGTGCCAGCTCACCACCCAATGTAAATGAGCAGTTCTTC.

This rearrangement joins TRBV30 to TRBJ2-7; D may match TRBD1 or TRBD2 (5 bases each). There are 13 residues in the CDR3. V lost 8 bases, J lost 1 base, and 15 bases lay in between. Germline-derived CDR1 and CDR2 are GTSNPN and SVGIG (reference sequence). The CDR3 bases are TGTGCCGGGGAACGGGACGGATCCTACGAGCAGTACTTC. Its translation: CAGERDGSYEQYF.